This is a list of T cell receptor beta chains from one sample in a study of blood T cell repertoires in COVID-19. Method: immunoSEQ multiplex PCR; TCRdb's copy keeps in-frame clones and lacks some. The repertoire holds roughly 100,000 clones, around 74% seen once, with just under 20% in the top ten. Source material: peripheral blood. These receptors originate from a woman between 65 and 79 years old with acute or convalescent COVID-19. The CDR3 runs from the conserved cysteine through the conserved F or W. D genes are given only for firm matches. Not every row has a clone size; where given, it reads once, few, many or a size class.

>NA|NA|TRBJ2-1|TRBV19
CASRNPSPNEQFF
TGTGCCAGTAGAAACCCGAGCCCCAATGAGCAGTTCTTC
>NA|NA|TRBJ1-2|TRBV4-3
CASSQDPAANYGYTF
TGCGCCAGCAGCCAAGATCCAGCGGCTAACTATGGCTACACCTTC
>once|NA|TRBJ2-5|TRBV5-8
CASSLAPGETQYF
TGTGCCAGCAGCTTGGCCCCGGGGGAGACCCAGTACTTC
>few|NA|TRBJ1-2|TRBV7-8
CASSPRGNNGYTF
TGTGCCAGCAGCCCCAGGGGTAATAATGGCTACACCTTC
>NA|TRBD2|TRBJ2-5|TRBV2
CASGRDRAGGETQYF
TGTGCCAGCGGGCGAGATAGAGCGGGGGGGGAGACCCAGTACTTC
>NA|TRBD2|TRBJ2-2|TRBV9
CASSVARVAGRAGELFF
TGTGCCAGCAGCGTAGCCCGAGTAGCCGGGAGGGCCGGGGAGCTGTTTTTT
>NA|NA|TRBJ1-5|TRBV19
CASSKEGGQPQHF
TGTGCCAGTAGTAAGGAGGGTGGTCAGCCCCAGCATTTT
>NA|TRBD1|TRBJ2-2|TRBV10-2
CASHSTGGNTGELFF
TGCGCCAGCCATAGTACAGGGGGAAACACCGGGGAGCTGTTTTTT
>medium-sized|NA|TRBJ1-6|TRBV15
CATSRPPVGANSPLHF
TGTGCCACCAGCAGACCCCCAGTTGGAGCTAATTCACCCCTCCACTTT
>NA|TRBD2|TRBJ2-3|TRBV5-4
CASHSTKRGLKDTQYF
TGTGCCAGCCACTCGACTAAGCGGGGCCTGAAAGATACGCAGTATTTT
>NA|TRBD1|TRBJ1-1|TRBV5-4
CASSIGQENTEAFF
TGTGCCAGCAGCATAGGACAGGAGAACACTGAAGCTTTCTTT
>NA|NA|TRBJ1-2|TRBV27
CASSFSSRRVSGYTF
TGTGCCAGCAGTTTCTCTAGTCGGAGGGTTTCTGGCTACACCTTC
>NA|NA|TRBJ2-7|TRBV21-1
CAGTGLGCYEQYF
TGTGCCGGGACAGGGCTCGGGTGCTACGAGCAGTACTTC
>NA|TRBD1|TRBJ1-6|TRBV9
CASSFDRGGDSPLHF
TGTGCCAGCAGCTTTGACAGGGGTGGGGATTCACCCCTCCACTTT
>NA|TRBD1|TRBJ1-5|TRBV15
CATSRDQGYGQGSNQPQHF
TGTGCCACCAGCAGAGATCAGGGGTATGGACAGGGCAGCAATCAGCCCCAGCATTTT
>NA|TRBD2|TRBJ2-2|TRBV5-1
CASSLGTSGVPGTGELFF
TGCGCCAGCAGCCTTGGGACTAGCGGGGTCCCGGGGACCGGGGAGCTGTTTTTT
>NA|TRBD1|TRBJ1-6|TRBV6-5
CASSLNRGFSFSPLHF
TGTGCCAGCAGTTTAAACAGGGGTTTTTCGTTTTCACCCCTCCACTTT
>NA|NA|TRBJ1-4|TRBV27
CASSLTGMKEKLFF
TGTGCCAGCAGTTTAACAGGGATGAAGGAAAAACTGTTTTTT
>NA|NA|TRBJ2-1|TRBV25-1
CASSSRGAGEQFF
TGTGCCAGCAGCTCCCGCGGGGCGGGTGAGCAGTTCTTC
>NA|NA|TRBJ1-1|TRBV7-2
CASSLSSGGTEAFF
TGTGCCAGCAGCCTAAGTTCGGGGGGCACTGAAGCTTTCTTT
>many|NA|TRBJ1-1|TRBV7-9
CASSLISGRNTEAFF
TGTGCCAGCAGCTTAATCTCTGGCAGGAACACTGAAGCTTTCTTT
>NA|TRBD1|TRBJ2-7|TRBV12-3/TRBV12-4
CASSRDRAVQQYF
TGTGCCAGCTCACGGGACAGGGCGGTTCAGCAGTACTTC
>NA|TRBD1|TRBJ2-3|TRBV30
CAWRDRASTDTQYF
TGTGCCTGGAGGGACAGGGCTAGCACAGATACGCAGTATTTT
>NA|NA|TRBJ1-5|TRBV11-2
CASSRTGFQPQHF
TGTGCCAGCAGCAGAACAGGGTTCCAGCCCCAGCATTTT
>few|NA|TRBJ2-2|TRBV3-1/TRBV3-2
CASSRGGGITGELFF
TGTGCCAGCAGCCGGGGAGGGGGAATCACCGGGGAGCTGTTTTTT
>NA|NA|TRBJ1-3|TRBV28
CASGGGSGNTIYF
TGTGCCAGCGGGGGGGGGTCTGGAAACACCATATATTTT
>NA|NA|TRBJ1-4|TRBV28
CASSVQATNEKLFF
TGTGCCAGCAGCGTTCAGGCAACTAATGAAAAACTGTTTTTT
>NA|TRBD1|TRBJ1-1|TRBV7-6
CASKPLTGGMNTEAFF
TGTGCCAGCAAGCCTCTGACAGGGGGTATGAACACTGAAGCTTTCTTT
>few|NA|TRBJ1-2|TRBV6-5
CASSIRDKGGYTF
TGTGCCAGCAGTATTCGGGACAAGGGAGGCTACACCTTC
>NA|NA|TRBJ2-6|TRBV19
CASSFIGANVLTF
TGTGCCAGTAGTTTTATTGGGGCCAACGTCCTGACTTTC
>NA|NA|TRBJ1-2|TRBV19
CASSIGGDYGYTF
TGTGCCAGTAGTATAGGGGGAGACTATGGCTACACCTTC
>NA|TRBD1|TRBJ1-3|TRBV9
CASSASTGGTQIYF
TGTGCCAGCAGCGCTTCGACAGGGGGCACGCAGATATATTTT
>NA|NA|TRBJ1-3|TRBV5-8
CASSLNGVSYGNTIYF
TGTGCCAGCAGCTTGAACGGGGTGTCATATGGAAACACCATATATTTT
>NA|NA|TRBJ1-4|TRBV18
CASSTQTGLSEKLFF
TGTGCCAGCTCTACTCAAACTGGGCTCTCTGAAAAACTGTTTTTT
>NA|TRBD1|TRBJ1-2|TRBV5-8
CASNPGTGIDYGYTF
TGTGCCAGCAACCCCGGGACAGGGATTGACTATGGCTACACCTTC
>NA|TRBD1|TRBJ1-2|TRBV7-2
CASSPHLNRGGGYTF
TGTGCCAGCAGCCCGCACTTAAACAGGGGTGGAGGCTACACCTTC
>NA|NA|TRBJ2-1|TRBV3-1/TRBV3-2
CASSQDSRWNEQFF
TGTGCCAGCAGCCAAGATTCCCGGTGGAATGAGCAGTTCTTC
>NA|NA|TRBJ2-6|TRBV19
CASSTTGFSGANVLTF
TGTGCCAGTAGTACGACAGGTTTCTCTGGGGCCAACGTCCTGACTTTC
>NA|NA|TRBJ2-4|TRBV6-2/TRBV6-3
CASSATTLSVASLAKNIQYF
TGTGCCAGCAGCGCCACTACGCTATCAGTAGCGTCTCTGGCCAAAAACATTCAGTACTTC
>NA|NA|TRBJ2-1|TRBV5-1
CASSPPGQGYNEQFF
TGCGCCAGCAGCCCCCCGGGTCAGGGATACAATGAGCAGTTCTTC
>NA|NA|TRBJ2-2|TRBV21-1
CASSELKRTSGGTCTGELFF
TGTGCCAGCAGCGAATTAAAAAGGACTAGCGGGGGTACTTGCACCGGGGAGCTGTTTTTT
>few|TRBD1|TRBJ2-1|TRBV7-2
CASRPSGTGRDEQFF
TGTGCCAGCAGGCCATCCGGGACAGGGAGGGATGAGCAGTTCTTC
>NA|TRBD1|TRBJ2-2|TRBV28
CASTFDRAYTGELFF
TGTGCCAGCACCTTTGACAGGGCGTACACCGGGGAGCTGTTTTTT
>NA|TRBD1|TRBJ1-2|TRBV5-1
CASSSGSGQGAVGYTF
TGCGCCAGCAGCTCCGGGTCGGGACAGGGGGCGGTAGGCTACACCTTC
>NA|NA|TRBJ1-2|TRBV3-1/TRBV3-2
CASSQEANYGYTF
TGTGCCAGCAGCCAAGAGGCAAACTATGGCTACACCTTC
>few|NA|TRBJ2-7|TRBV5-1
CASSYGGGISYEQYF
TGCGCCAGCAGTTATGGGGGCGGTATCTCCTACGAGCAGTACTTC
>NA|NA|TRBJ1-2|TRBV4-1
CASSQESSPSYGYTF
TGCGCCAGCAGCCAAGAAAGCTCGCCCTCCTATGGCTACACCTTC
>few|TRBD1|TRBJ2-1|TRBV10-2
CASNRGQGGEQFF
TGCGCCAGCAACAGGGGGCAAGGGGGTGAGCAGTTCTTC
>NA|TRBD1|TRBJ2-3|TRBV6-4
CASSDSETGFTDTQYF
TGTGCCAGCAGTGACTCGGAGACAGGGTTCACAGATACGCAGTATTTT
>NA|NA|TRBJ1-3|TRBV7-8
CASSLQGNTIYF
TGTGCCAGCAGCTTACAGGGAAACACCATATATTTT
>NA|NA|TRBJ2-5|TRBV21-1
CTSNPRRSYLPQTQYF
TGTACCAGCAACCCTAGGCGGAGCTACCTCCCGCAGACCCAGTACTTC
>NA|NA|TRBJ2-2|TRBV5-1
CASSVDRANTGELFF
TGCGCCAGCAGCGTAGACAGAGCGAACACCGGGGAGCTGTTTTTT
>NA|NA|TRBJ2-2|TRBV6-4
CASSDSTETGELFF
TGTGCCAGCAGTGACTCGACTGAGACCGGGGAGCTGTTTTTT